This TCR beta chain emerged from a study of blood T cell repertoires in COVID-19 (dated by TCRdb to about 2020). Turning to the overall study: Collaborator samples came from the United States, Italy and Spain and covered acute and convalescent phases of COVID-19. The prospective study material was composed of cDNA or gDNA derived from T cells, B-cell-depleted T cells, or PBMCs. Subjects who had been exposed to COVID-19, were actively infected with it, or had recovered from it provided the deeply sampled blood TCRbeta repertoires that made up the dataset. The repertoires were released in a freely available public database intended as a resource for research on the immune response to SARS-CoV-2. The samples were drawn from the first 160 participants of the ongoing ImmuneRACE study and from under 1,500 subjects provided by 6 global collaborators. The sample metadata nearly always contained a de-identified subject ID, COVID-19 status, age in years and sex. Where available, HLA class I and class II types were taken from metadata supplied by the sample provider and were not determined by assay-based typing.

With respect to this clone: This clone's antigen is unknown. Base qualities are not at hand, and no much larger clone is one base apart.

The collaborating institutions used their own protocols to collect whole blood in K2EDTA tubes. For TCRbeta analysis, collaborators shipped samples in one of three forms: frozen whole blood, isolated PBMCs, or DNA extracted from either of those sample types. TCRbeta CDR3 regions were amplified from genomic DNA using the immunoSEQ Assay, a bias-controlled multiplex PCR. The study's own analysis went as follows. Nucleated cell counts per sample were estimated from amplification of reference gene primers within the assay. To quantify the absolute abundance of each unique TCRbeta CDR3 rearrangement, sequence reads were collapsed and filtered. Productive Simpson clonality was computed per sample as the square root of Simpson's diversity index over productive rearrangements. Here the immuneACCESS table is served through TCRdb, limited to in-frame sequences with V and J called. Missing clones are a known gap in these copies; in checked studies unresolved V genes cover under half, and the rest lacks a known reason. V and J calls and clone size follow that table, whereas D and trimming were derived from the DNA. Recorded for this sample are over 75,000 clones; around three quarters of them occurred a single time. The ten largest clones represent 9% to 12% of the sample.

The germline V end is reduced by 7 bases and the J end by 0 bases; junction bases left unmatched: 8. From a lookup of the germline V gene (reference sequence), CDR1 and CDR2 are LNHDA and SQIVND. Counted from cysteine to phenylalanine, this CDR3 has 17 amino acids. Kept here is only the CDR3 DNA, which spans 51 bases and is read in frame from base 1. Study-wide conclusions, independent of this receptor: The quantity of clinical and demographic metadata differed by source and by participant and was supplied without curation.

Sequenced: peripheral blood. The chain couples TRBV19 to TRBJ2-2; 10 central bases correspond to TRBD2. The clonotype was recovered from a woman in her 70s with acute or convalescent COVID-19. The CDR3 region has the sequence CASKGGTSASNTGELFF. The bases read TGTGCCAGTAAGGGGGGGACTAGCGCTTCGAACACCGGGGAGCTGTTTTTT.